Each of the 21 T cell receptor beta chains below was sequenced from the same sample in a study of blood T cell repertoires in COVID-19. Profiling relied on immunoSEQ multiplex PCR, and the TCRdb table lists in-frame clones only, not all of them. The data show about half a million clones, approximately 86% seen once. The sequenced material came from PBMCs or T cells enriched from blood (not recorded which). These receptors all come from a woman aged 55-70 years who had recovered from COVID-19.

The rearrangement uses TRBV1 and TRBJ2-4; the table names TRBD2, a call not compared with the DNA. TRBV1 is a documented pseudogene. The CDR3 spans 19 residues. The CDR3 DNA is TGCACGTCCTCCGGACGGGCTAGCGGGGGTCCGGTCGCCAAAAACATTCAGTACTTC. It yields the protein CTSSGRASGGPVAKNIQYF.

The chain is built from TRBV24-1 and TRBJ2-3; 12 bases line up with TRBD2. The CDR3 has 16 residues. The trim removed 2 bases at V and 10 bases at J, leaving 9 bases unmatched. Germline V gene sequence: CDR1 KGHDR, CDR2 SFDVKD. The CDR3 DNA is TGTGCCACCAGTGATTCGGCTAGCGGGGGGGCGTTCGCGCAGTATTTT. Protein sequence: CATSDSASGGAFAQYF.

The genes are TRBV2 and TRBJ1-2; D gene uncertain. Germline V CDR1 and CDR2: SNHLY, FYNNEI. CDR3 size: 12 residues. V lost 7 bases, J lost 4 bases, and 10 bases lay in between. CDR3 in DNA: TGTGCCAGCAACCCTGAGGGCTATGGCTACACCTTC. It yields the protein CASNPEGYGYTF. Looking up the rest from reference TRBV2 and TRBJ1-2 gives the full variable domain: EPEVTQTPSHQVTQMGQEVILRCVPISNHLYFYWYRQILGQKVEFLVSFYNNEISEKSEIFDDQFSVERPDGSNFTLKIRSTKLEDSAMYFCASNPEGYGYTFGSGTRLTVV.

CDR3 sequence: CASSLVSGSYGYTF. The CDR3 DNA reads as TGCGCCAGCAGCTTGGTTTCAGGAAGCTATGGCTACACCTTC. The chain carries TRBV5-1 and TRBJ1-2; no clear D. This CDR3 is 14 amino acids long. Germline CDR1 and CDR2: SGHRS and YFSETQ. With 0 bases removed from V and 4 bases from J, the gap between germline ends came to 10 bases.

The chain recombines TRBV3-1 (or the pseudogene TRBV3-2) with TRBJ2-5; maybe TRBD1 (7 bases). V lost 4 bases, J lost 6 bases, and 12 bases lay in between. The CDR3 length is 13 residues. Germline lookup yields CDR1 LGHDT and CDR2 YNNKEL (reference sequence). The CDR3 DNA reads TGTGCCAGCAGCCGGGGGGACAGCCAGACCCAGTACTTC. This sequence encodes CASSRGDSQTQYF.

The J gene is TRBJ2-7, the V gene TRBV5-1; tentatively, D is TRBD1 (7 bases). V dropped 2 bases and J dropped 3 bases, with 12 bases sitting between them. The germline V gene has CDR1 SGHRS and CDR2 YFSETQ. This CDR3 contains 14 residues. This chain's CDR3 is CASSFAGQNYEQYF. CDR3 in DNA: TGCGCCAGCAGCTTTGCGGGACAGAACTACGAGCAGTACTTC. Supplemented by reference TRBV5-1 and TRBJ2-7, the full variable domain reads KAGVTQTPRYLIKTRGQQVTLSCSPISGHRSVSWYQQTPGQGLQFLFEYFSETQRNKGNFPGRFSGRQFSNSRSEMNVSTLELGDSALYLCASSFAGQNYEQYFGPGTRLTVT.

The chain combines TRBV27 with TRBJ2-7; a possible D gene is TRBD2 (5 bases). Per the germline V gene, CDR1 is MNHEY and CDR2 is SMNVEV (reference sequence). This CDR3 has 13 amino acids. Trimming pared 8 bases from V and 1 base from J, leaving 12 bases between. The CDR3 DNA reads as TGTGCCAGCGGTCTCGGACTTTCCTACGAGCAGTACGTC. Translated, it gives CASGLGLSYEQYV.

V and J are TRBV7-2 and TRBJ1-2; tentatively, D is TRBD1 (5 bases). CDR1 is SGHTA and CDR2 is FQGNSA in the germline V gene. This CDR3 contains 14 residues. V dropped 4 bases and J dropped 1 base, with 10 bases sitting between them. CDR3 coding DNA: TGTGCCAGCAGCTCATTACAGGTTAACTATGGCTACACCTTC. Translating gives CASSSLQVNYGYTF.

The chain uses TRBV7-2 and TRBJ2-3, with D possibly matching TRBD1 (5 bases). Germline V lookup: CDR1 SGHTA, CDR2 FQGNSA. The CDR3 is 14 amino acids. The germline V and J ends were trimmed by 0 bases and 4 bases, with 8 bases remaining between them. The CDR3 nucleotides are TGTGCCAGCAGCTTAGCGTGGGGCGCAGATACGCAGTATTTT. This codes for CASSLAWGADTQYF.

This sequence joins TRBV2 and TRBJ1-1; possible D gene TRBD1, 5 bases. Germline CDR1 is SNHLY and CDR2 is FYNNEI. CDR3 size: 14 residues. With 2 bases removed from V and 6 bases from J, the gap between germline ends came to 13 bases. The CDR3 loop is CASSEQGQGSEAFF. The CDR3 coding sequence is TGTGCCAGCAGTGAACAGGGCCAGGGCTCTGAAGCTTTCTTT.

The chain combines TRBV5-1 with TRBJ1-4; 8 nucleotides align to TRBD1. Germline trimming cut 0 bases from V and 4 bases from J; bases unmatched to any gene: 5. This CDR3 is 16 amino acids long. Germline V CDR1 and CDR2: SGHRS, YFSETQ. The CDR3 loop reads CASSLGGTGFNEKLFF. The DNA for the CDR3 is TGCGCCAGCAGCTTGGGGGGGACAGGATTTAATGAAAAACTGTTTTTT. The full variable domain, rest sourced from reference TRBV5-1 and TRBJ1-4, is KAGVTQTPRYLIKTRGQQVTLSCSPISGHRSVSWYQQTPGQGLQFLFEYFSETQRNKGNFPGRFSGRQFSNSRSEMNVSTLELGDSALYLCASSLGGTGFNEKLFFGSGTQLSVL.

The chain combines TRBV5-5 with TRBJ2-4; D may be TRBD2 (5 bases). The CDR3 loop spans 15 amino acids. The V and J ends lost 2 bases and 4 bases respectively, with 13 bases between them. Germline CDR1 SGHKS, CDR2 YYEKEE (reference sequence). CDR3 sequence: CASSFRETGKNIQYF. In DNA form, the CDR3 reads TGTGCCAGCAGCTTCCGGGAAACGGGTAAAAACATTCAGTACTTC.

The V and J genes are TRBV2 and TRBJ1-2; a weak D match, TRBD1 (5 bases). The germline gives CDR1 SNHLY, CDR2 FYNNEI. The CDR3 length is 15 residues. Trimming pared 7 bases from V and 4 bases from J, leaving 19 bases between. The CDR3 reads CASTSTGVGFYGYTF. CDR3 bases: TGTGCCAGCACCTCAACGGGGGTAGGCTTCTATGGCTACACCTTC. Supplemented by reference TRBV2 and TRBJ1-2, the full variable domain reads EPEVTQTPSHQVTQMGQEVILRCVPISNHLYFYWYRQILGQKVEFLVSFYNNEISEKSEIFDDQFSVERPDGSNFTLKIRSTKLEDSAMYFCASTSTGVGFYGYTFGSGTRLTVV.

The genes are TRBV10-3 and TRBJ1-5; D uncertain. Germline V gene data show CDR1 as ENHRY and CDR2 as SYGVKD. This CDR3 comprises 13 residues. Trimming took 2 bases from V and 6 from J, leaving 8 bases between them. CDR3 in DNA: TGTGCCATCAGTGAGGGCGGGGTTCAGCCCCAGCATTTT. It is translated as CAISEGGVQPQHF.

The chain links TRBV15 to TRBJ1-3; 9 bases line up with TRBD1. Germline V gives CDR1 LNHNV, CDR2 YYDKDF (reference sequence). This CDR3 is built from 16 residues. The V and J ends lost 2 bases and 7 bases, in that order; junction bases with no gene match: 9. CDR3 DNA: TGTGCCACCAGCAGAACAGGGGGCTACCCAGACAACACCATATATTTT. Protein: CATSRTGGYPDNTIYF. Looking up the rest from reference TRBV15 and TRBJ1-3 gives the full variable domain: DAMVIQNPRYQVTQFGKPVTLSCSQTLNHNVMYWYQQKSSQAPKLLFHYYDKDFNNEADTPDNFQSRRPNTSFCFLDIRSPGLGDTAMYLCATSRTGGYPDNTIYFGEGSWLTVV.

Only a few counts were recorded for this clone. The gene calls are TRBV24-1 and TRBJ1-5, with D perhaps TRBD1 (6 bases). Trimming took off 0 bases at V and 7 bases at J, with 12 bases between the two ends. The germline V gene encodes CDR1 KGHDR and CDR2 SFDVKD. The CDR3 runs 15 residues. CDR3 loop: CATSDLTGGEQPQHF. The CDR3 nucleotides are TGTGCCACCAGTGATTTGACGGGGGGCGAACAGCCCCAGCATTTT.

This chain uses TRBV19 with TRBJ2-5, with 8 bases lining up with TRBD2. Germline V gene lookup returns CDR1 LNHDA and CDR2 SQIVND (reference sequence). V shed 3 bases, J shed 2 bases, and the junction held 8 bases outside the gene matches. The CDR3 has 16 amino acids. Here the CDR3 DNA reads TGTGCCAGTAGTATCTCGAGGACTAGCTATCAAGAGACCCAGTACTTC. Amino acid sequence: CASSISRTSYQETQYF.

This chain connects TRBV19 to TRBJ2-3; 8 positions agree with TRBD2. The germline V gene encodes CDR1 LNHDA and CDR2 SQIVND (reference sequence). There are 12 residues in the CDR3. V trimming: 3 bases; J trimming: 12 bases; junction bases outside the gene matches: 5. DNA of the CDR3: TGTGCCAGTAGTATTGGGACTAGTCCTCAGTATTTT. Residues: CASSIGTSPQYF.

This chain links TRBV18 with TRBJ1-4, with a weak D call TRBD1 (6 bases). Trimming removed 1 base at V and 7 bases at J, with 10 bases between. This CDR3 is 14 amino acids long. The germline gives CDR1 KGHSH, CDR2 LQKENI. The CDR3 nucleotides are TGTGCCAGCTCACCACTATCAGGGGCTGAAAAACTGTTTTTT. It yields the protein CASSPLSGAEKLFF. The complete variable domain, with remaining parts taken from reference TRBV18 and TRBJ1-4, reads NAGVMQNPRHLVRRRGQEARLRCSPMKGHSHVYWYRQLPEEGLKFMVYLQKENIIDESGMPKERFSAEFPKEGPSILRIQQVVRGDSAAYFCASSPLSGAEKLFFGSGTQLSVL.

This chain joins TRBV2 and TRBJ1-2; 11 bases fit TRBD1. The germline V gene has CDR1 SNHLY and CDR2 FYNNEI. This CDR3 comprises 12 residues. V lost 10 bases to trimming and J lost 6 bases; unmatched junction nucleotides: 4. Here the CDR3 reads CAIRTGGDGYTF. As DNA, the CDR3 is TGTGCCATACGGACAGGGGGCGATGGCTACACCTTC.

This clone occurred once. V is TRBV19 and J is TRBJ1-5; 7 nucleotides line up with TRBD1. This CDR3 has 13 residues. The V gene's germline CDR1 is LNHDA and CDR2 SQIVND (reference sequence). With V trimmed by 6 bases and J by 11 bases, 10 bases remained unmatched. The DNA of the CDR3 is TGTGCCAGTAGCCGGACAGGACCATCAGCCCAGCATTTT. This encodes CASSRTGPSAQHF.